This T cell receptor beta chain originates from a study of blood T cell repertoires in COVID-19. Study-wide background: The samples span acute and convalescent COVID-19 from the United States, Italy and Spain. PBMCs, B-cell-depleted T cells, or T cells provided the cDNA or gDNA that made up the material.

Per the authors' pipeline: Amplifying reference gene primers gave estimates of nucleated cell counts. Profiling relied on immunoSEQ multiplex PCR, and the TCRdb table lists in-frame clones only, not all of them. V and J calls and clone size come straight from that table; D and trimming were deduced from the DNA. The table shows over 50,000 clones, with approximately 92% occurring only once. The sequencing sample was made of peripheral blood. The TCR sequence derives from a human donor with active COVID-19. The donor label of this sample is uncertain.

CDR3 amino acids: CASSPRGHLETDTQYF. The CDR3 nucleotides read TGTGCCAGCAGCCCAAGGGGCCACCTAGAGACAGATACGCAGTATTTT. J is TRBJ2-3 and V is TRBV7-2, with TRBD1 as a possible D gene (5 bases). V was pared by 5 bases and J by 3 bases, with 18 bases between. CDR3 length equals 16 residues. CDR1 and CDR2 from the germline V gene are SGHTA and FQGNSA. Full variable domain (outside the CDR3, taken from reference TRBV7-2 and TRBJ2-3): GAGVSQSPSNKVTEKGKDVELRCDPISGHTALYWYRQSLGQGLEFLIYFQGNSAPDKSGLPSDRFSAERTGGSVSTLTIQRTQQEDSAVYLCASSPRGHLETDTQYFGPGTRLTVL.